This entry concerns a single T cell receptor (beta chain). No antigen is known for it. Building of the TCR beta libraries involved iRepertoire HTBI primers and Arm-PCR of CDR3 regions. TCRdb processed the multiplex PCR reads anew with MiXCR; each CDR3 protein has one entry. The repertoire includes under 450,000 distinct CDR3 sequences, about a quarter of them detected once, and about a quarter sits in the top ten. These data are taken from a study of regulatory T cells in long-lasting Graves disease. Study information: By definition, persistent Graves' disease involved antithyroid drugs for over 5 years alongside positive TSH receptor antibodies.

Time point meaning: persistent/refractory GD, antithyroid drugs over 5 years with positive TRAb. There was RNA extracted from PBMCs, and the TCR library was made from it. From each patient, around 9 milliliters of peripheral blood was drawn and collected into an EDTA anticoagulant tube. The V and J ends lost 2 bases and 0 bases respectively, with 11 bases between them. There are 16 residues in the CDR3. Notes on the study in general: Having only a small sample size may have limited accuracy. Shared public clonotypes totalled a few thousand in persistent patients, compared with over 800 in new patients.

This rearrangement joins TRBV12-3 or TRBV12-4 to TRBJ1-3; a weak D match, TRBD1 (5 bases). The sample here was peripheral blood mononuclear cells (PBMCs), taken when the disease was refractory, from a patient treated with antithyroid drugs. The TCR sequence derives from a female donor with Graves disease. CDR3 DNA sequence: TGTGCCAGCAGTTTACAGGGAGGAAGCTCTGGAAACACCATATATTTT. The encoded protein is CASSLQGGSSGNTIYF.